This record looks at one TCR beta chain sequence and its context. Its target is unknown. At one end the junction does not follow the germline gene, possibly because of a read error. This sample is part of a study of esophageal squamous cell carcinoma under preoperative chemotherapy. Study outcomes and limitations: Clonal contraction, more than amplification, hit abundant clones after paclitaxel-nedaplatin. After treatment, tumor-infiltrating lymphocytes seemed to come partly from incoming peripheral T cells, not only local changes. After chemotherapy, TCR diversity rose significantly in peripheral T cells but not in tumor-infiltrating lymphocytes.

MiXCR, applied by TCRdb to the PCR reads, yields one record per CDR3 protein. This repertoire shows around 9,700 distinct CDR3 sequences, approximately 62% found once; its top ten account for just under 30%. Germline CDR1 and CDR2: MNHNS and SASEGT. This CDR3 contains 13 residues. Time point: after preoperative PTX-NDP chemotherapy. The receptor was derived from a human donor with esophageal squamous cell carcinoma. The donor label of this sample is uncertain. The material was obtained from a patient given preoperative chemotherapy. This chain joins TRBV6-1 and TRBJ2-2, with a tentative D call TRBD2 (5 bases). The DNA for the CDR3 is TGTGCCAGCAGTGGTGAGAGCTCCGGGGAGCAGTTTTTC. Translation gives CASSGESSGEQFF.